This TCR beta chain emerged from a study of blood T cell repertoires in COVID-19. For the study at large: Sites across the United States, Italy and Spain contributed samples from acute and convalescent COVID-19. T cells, B-cell-depleted T cells, or PBMCs provided the cDNA or gDNA that served as material.

The germline gives CDR1 MNHEY, CDR2 SVGAGI. The CDR3 extends over 14 amino acids. Germline trimming cut 6 bases from V and 4 bases from J; bases unmatched to any gene: 8. Original methodology: Reference gene primer amplification yielded estimated nucleated cell counts. TCRdb's copy holds only in-frame clones and misses some; the assay was immunoSEQ multiplex PCR. The V and J calls and clone size were taken over from that table, and D and trimming were inferred from the DNA. The sample holds roughly 120,000 clones, more than 90% seen once. Sample: peripheral blood. This sequence joins TRBV6-5 and TRBJ2-7; 8 bases are a match to TRBD1. This clonotype was obtained from a man aged 50 to 59 with active COVID-19. This CDR3 is CASRKGTGHYEQYV. In DNA form, the CDR3 reads TGTGCCAGCAGGAAGGGGACAGGTCATTACGAGCAGTACGTC.